The 3 T cell receptor beta chains in this list originate from one sample, sequenced in a study of shared clonotypes between healthy human individuals. Clones were sequenced by immunoSEQ multiplex PCR, and TCRdb holds only the in-frame ones, with some missing. The table lists 850,000 to 1,100,000 clones, 70% to 85% of them singletons, with 0.89% in the top ten. The specimen was memory CD4+ T cells from PBMCs. Subset here: CD45RA-negative fraction. Source of these receptors: a man aged 18 to 29 in good health. Some clones in this sample may be carry-over from other donors' samples.

V gene TRBV2 combines with J gene TRBJ1-5; tentatively, D is TRBD1 (6 bases). There are 15 residues in the CDR3. Per germline, CDR1 SNHLY and CDR2 FYNNEI. Between the trimmed V and J ends, which lost 2 bases and 6 bases, there was a span of 14 bases. The CDR3: CASSETGANGQPQHF. The CDR3 DNA is TGTGCCAGCAGTGAAACGGGGGCGAATGGTCAGCCCCAGCATTTT.

This sequence joins TRBV5-4 and TRBJ1-5; D may be TRBD1 (5 bases). The V end was cut by 0 bases, the J end by 9 bases, with 10 bases between. CDR3 length: 13 amino acids. Germline V CDR1 and CDR2: SGHNT, YYREEE (reference sequence). CDR3 bases: TGTGCCAGCAGCTTGGGGGGGTCGGGGCCCCAGCATTTT. Protein product: CASSLGGSGPQHF.

V and J are TRBV29-1 and TRBJ1-4; a weak D match, TRBD1 (5 bases). The germline V gene encodes CDR1 SQVTM and CDR2 ANQGSEA. V was shortened by 0 bases and J by 5 bases, with 10 bases between the two germline ends. This CDR3 region has 14 residues. The CDR3 reads CSVEEPGKNEKLFF. Here the CDR3 DNA reads TGCAGCGTTGAAGAGCCAGGGAAGAATGAAAAACTGTTTTTT.